This entry features one TCR beta chain sequence. The antigen remains unidentified. This sample stems from a study of response to subunit inactivated influenza vaccine. Regarding the study as a whole: Each seasonal influenza vaccination, the authors suggested, recruits few new T cells.

This CDR3 region has 14 residues. The V end lost 6 bases, the J end lost 4 bases, and 15 bases lay between the germline ends. Germline loops: CDR1 MNHEY, CDR2 SMNVEV (reference sequence). Each CDR3 protein is one row after TCRdb ran MiXCR on the RT-PCR reads. The data show about 300,000 distinct CDR3 sequences, approximately 23% seen once. This chain joins TRBV27 and TRBJ1-1; D gene uncertain. The sample here was PBMCs from blood, taken roughly 20 months after vaccination. The receptor was isolated from a man aged 50 to 69 who received an inactivated influenza vaccine. CDR3: CASSRRVGFTEAFF. The CDR3 DNA follows: TGTGCCAGCAGCCGAAGGGTCGGGTTCACTGAAGCTTTCTTT.